The 26 T cell receptor beta chains below were found in one sample sequenced in a study of blood T cell repertoires in COVID-19. Assay used: immunoSEQ multiplex PCR; TCRdb lists only in-frame clones, some missing. The data hold about 210,000 clones, with approximately 86% observed a single time. The sequencing sample was made of PBMCs or T cells enriched from blood (not recorded which). These receptors were taken from a woman in her 40s with acute COVID-19.

J is TRBJ2-5 and V is TRBV28; D is ambiguous. Trimming shortened V by 6 bases and J by 5 bases, and 16 bases separated the two germline ends. Germline CDR1 reads MDHEN; CDR2 reads SYDVKM. The CDR3 totals 14 residues. The CDR3 DNA sequence: TGTGCCAGCAGCGCGCGGAGAGGTCGGGAGACCCAGTACTTC. Translating gives CASSARRGRETQYF.

J is TRBJ1-3 and V is TRBV3-1 (or the pseudogene TRBV3-2); a possible D gene is TRBD1 (5 bases). The V end lost 1 base, the J end lost 4 bases, and 8 bases lay between the germline ends. Germline CDR1 and CDR2: LGHDT and YNNKEL (reference sequence). The CDR3 has 14 amino acids. CDR3 coding DNA: TGTGCCAGCAGCCAAGGGACACCCGGAAACACCATATATTTT. Its translation: CASSQGTPGNTIYF.

The rearrangement links TRBV18 to TRBJ1-5; D remains unclear. V lost 0 bases to trimming and J lost 1 base, with 10 bases between them. The CDR3 consists of 16 residues. From germline, CDR1 is KGHSH and CDR2 LQKENI. The CDR3 reads CASSPPQQSSNQPQHF. CDR3 bases: TGTGCCAGCTCACCACCGCAACAGTCCAGCAATCAGCCCCAGCATTTT.

As to this clone: Other DNA sequences in the sample encode the same CDR3. This chain links TRBV30 with TRBJ2-3; D not certain. The CDR3 has 13 amino acids. In germline, CDR1 is GTSNPN, CDR2 SVGIG (reference sequence). With 0 bases removed from V and 6 bases from J, the gap between germline ends came to 10 bases. CDR3 region: CAWSVRIRDTQYF. In DNA form, the CDR3 reads TGTGCCTGGAGTGTACGTATCAGGGATACGCAGTATTTT.

The rearrangement uses TRBV21-1 and TRBJ2-7; TRBD2 is the table's D call and was not checked against the DNA. TRBV21-1 is tagged as a pseudogene. This CDR3 has 11 residues. In nucleotides, the CDR3 is TGTGCCAGCAGCAACGGCTACGAGCAGTACTTC. Its protein is CASSNGYEQYF.

The chain couples TRBV7-2 to TRBJ2-7, with 7 bases identical to TRBD2. The length of the CDR3 is 14 residues. Germline loops: CDR1 SGHTA, CDR2 FQGNSA. Unmatched junction bases numbered 3, after V lost 2 bases and J lost 2 bases. The CDR3 region is CASSLNGRTYEQYF. CDR3 nucleotides: TGTGCCAGCAGCTTAAACGGGAGGACCTACGAGCAGTACTTC.

The chain has TRBV29-1 and TRBJ2-1, with 9 bases lining up with TRBD2. There are 14 residues in the CDR3. V shed 3 bases, J shed 10 bases, and the junction held 10 bases outside the gene matches. Germline V lookup: CDR1 SQVTM, CDR2 ANQGSEA. In nucleotides, the CDR3 is TGCAGCGTTGATGGCGGGAGGGGGGTCAGGGAGCAGTTCTTC. The encoded protein is CSVDGGRGVREQFF.

The rearrangement joins TRBV19 to TRBJ2-1, with 10 nucleotides matching TRBD1. The CDR3 has 16 amino acids. Germline CDR1 LNHDA, CDR2 SQIVND (reference sequence). V dropped 5 bases and J dropped 8; count of bases not matched to a gene: 12. The CDR3 spells CASSPRDRGNQDEQFF. The CDR3 DNA reads as TGTGCCAGTAGTCCCCGGGACAGGGGTAACCAGGATGAGCAGTTCTTC.

The chain joins TRBV6-5 to TRBJ2-3; D possibly corresponds to TRBD2 (6 bases). The V end was cut by 4 bases, the J end by 5 bases, with 10 bases between. Germline lookup yields CDR1 MNHEY and CDR2 SVGAGI. This CDR3 is built from 13 residues. The CDR3 loop is CASSWRVGDTQYF. The CDR3, as DNA: TGTGCCAGCAGTTGGAGGGTGGGAGATACGCAGTATTTT.

The gene calls are TRBV6-5 and TRBJ2-1; TRBD2 aligns across 10 bases. Trimming removed 6 bases from V and 4 bases from J; junction bases left unmatched: 6. Germline CDR1 is MNHEY and CDR2 is SVGAGI. CDR3 length: 15 residues. Written as DNA, the CDR3 is TGTGCCAGCAGCCCCCTAGCGGGAGCATACAATGAGCAGTTCTTC. It specifies CASSPLAGAYNEQFF.

The CDR3 sequence is CASSITGGTEAFF. DNA for the CDR3: TGTGCCAGCAGCATTACAGGGGGCACTGAAGCTTTCTTT. V is TRBV14 and J is TRBJ1-1; 8 bases align to TRBD1. The CDR3 totals 13 residues. Trimming at V came to 5 bases and at J to 4 bases, leaving 3 bases not matched to a gene. In germline, CDR1 is SGHDN, CDR2 FVKESK.

The V gene is TRBV28, the J gene TRBJ2-7; 9 bases are shared with TRBD1. The length of the CDR3 is 13 residues. Germline V gene lookup returns CDR1 MDHEN and CDR2 SYDVKM. V shed 2 bases and J 9 bases; nucleotides not matched to a gene: 5. In DNA form, the CDR3 reads TGTGCCAGCAGTTTAGGGACAGGGTATACGCAGTACTTC. It specifies CASSLGTGYTQYF.

The chain carries TRBV10-2 and TRBJ2-2; TRBD2 agrees at 8 bases. The V gene's germline CDR1 is WSHSY and CDR2 SAAADI. CDR3 length equals 16 residues. Losses at the gene ends were 8 bases for V and 3 bases for J; bases not matched to a gene: 11. CDR3 nucleotides: TGCGCCAGCTCTTTAACTAGCGGAGCATACACCGGGGAGCTGTTTTTT. It encodes CASSLTSGAYTGELFF.

The chain joins TRBV6-5 to TRBJ1-4; D is uncertain. Looked up from germline, CDR1 is MNHEY and CDR2 is SVGAGI. The CDR3 consists of 13 residues. V lost 5 bases to trimming and J lost 5 bases, with 9 bases between them. CDR3 in DNA: TGTGCCAGCAGTCCCGTTCCCAATGAAAAACTGTTTTTT. Translated, it gives CASSPVPNEKLFF.

J is TRBJ2-3 and V is TRBV6-5; weak D call: TRBD2 (5 bases). The CDR3 is made up of 13 amino acids. The V gene's germline CDR1 is MNHEY and CDR2 SVGAGI. V lost 7 bases, J lost 2 bases, and 10 bases lay in between. DNA for the CDR3: TGTGCCAGCATAGAGCGGAACACAGATACGCAGTATTTT. Its translation: CASIERNTDTQYF.

J is TRBJ2-5 and V is TRBV10-3; 10 nucleotides line up with TRBD2. The CDR3 loop spans 15 amino acids. CDR1 ENHRY and CDR2 SYGVKD come from the germline V gene. Losses at the gene ends were 8 bases for V and 5 bases for J; bases not matched to a gene: 11. The CDR3: CAISSSGRAEETQYF. The CDR3 DNA is TGTGCCATCTCATCAAGCGGGAGGGCCGAGGAGACCCAGTACTTC.

This chain joins TRBV6-6 and TRBJ2-3; maybe TRBD2 (6 bases). This CDR3 has 15 residues. Germline assignment: CDR1 MNHNY and CDR2 SVGAGI (reference sequence). Trimming took 7 bases from V and 1 from J, leaving 15 bases between them. The CDR3 here is CASIKSKRGTDTQYF. CDR3 in DNA: TGTGCCAGCATCAAAAGCAAGCGGGGCACAGATACGCAGTATTTT.

This rearrangement joins TRBV9 to TRBJ1-1; the D is unclear. This CDR3 comprises 13 residues. The germline V and J ends were trimmed by 0 bases and 3 bases, with 6 bases remaining between them. Germline CDR1 SGDLS, CDR2 YYNGEE. Written as DNA, the CDR3 is TGTGCCAGCAGCGTAGTACAACACACTGAAGCTTTCTTT. It yields the protein CASSVVQHTEAFF.

There are a few counts of this clone. The rearrangement uses TRBV10-3 and TRBJ1-2; TRBD1 matches at 10 bases. V lost 7 bases to trimming and J lost 6 bases; unmatched junction nucleotides: 5. This CDR3 is 13 amino acids long. Germline values: CDR1 ENHRY, CDR2 SYGVKD. The CDR3 DNA sequence: TGTGCCATCACATTAGACAGGGGGCATGGCTACACCTTC. As protein: CAITLDRGHGYTF.

This chain connects TRBV5-1 to TRBJ1-1; D might be TRBD1 (6 bases). CDR1 is SGHRS, CDR2 YFSETQ, per germline. CDR3 length equals 16 residues. V was trimmed by 0 bases and J by 0 bases, leaving 12 bases between them. The CDR3 loop is CASSLAGGTMNTEAFF. For the CDR3, the DNA is TGCGCCAGCAGCTTGGCCGGGGGGACAATGAACACTGAAGCTTTCTTT.

The chain employs TRBV27 and TRBJ2-7, with D possibly TRBD2 on 6 matching bases. Germline V gene sequence: CDR1 MNHEY, CDR2 SMNVEV (reference sequence). The V and J ends lost 2 bases and 2 bases respectively, with 13 bases between them. This CDR3 spans 15 amino acids. The DNA for the CDR3 is TGTGCCAGCAGTTTAACTCGGGGGTTGGCCTACGAGCAGTACTTC. Amino acids: CASSLTRGLAYEQYF.

The rearrangement links TRBV6-5 to TRBJ2-7; no definite D call. The germline V gene has CDR1 MNHEY and CDR2 SVGAGI. The CDR3 contains 14 residues. V lost 6 bases, J lost 4 bases, and 16 bases lay in between. Written as DNA, the CDR3 is TGTGCCAGCAGCCCGCAGAGGATGGGTTACGAGCAGTACTTC. This codes for CASSPQRMGYEQYF.

The chain couples TRBV5-1 to TRBJ2-7; perhaps TRBD2 as D (6 bases). Trimming stripped 0 bases from V and 0 bases from J, with 10 bases between. The germline gives CDR1 SGHRS, CDR2 YFSETQ. The CDR3 is made up of 15 amino acids. CDR3 nucleotide sequence: TGCGCCAGCAGCTTGGCGGAGGGGAGCTCCTACGAGCAGTACTTC. Translated, it gives CASSLAEGSSYEQYF.

The V gene is TRBV27, the J gene TRBJ2-1; 10 nucleotides agree with TRBD2. CDR1 MNHEY and CDR2 SMNVEV come from the germline V gene (reference sequence). CDR3 length: 16 residues. Trimming at V came to 2 bases and at J to 7 bases, leaving 8 bases not matched to a gene. The CDR3 DNA sequence: TGTGCCAGCAGTTTACCCCCTAGCGGGAGAACGAATGAGCAGTTCTTC. Translation: CASSLPPSGRTNEQFF.

The rearrangement uses TRBV5-1 and TRBJ2-7; TRBD1 matches 12 bases. Germline CDR1 SGHRS, CDR2 YFSETQ. The CDR3 contains 17 residues. V lost 2 bases and J lost 4; bases outside the gene matches: 10. The CDR3 reads CASSFTPGTGGFYEQYF. The CDR3 coding sequence is TGCGCCAGCAGCTTTACGCCCGGGACAGGGGGCTTTTACGAGCAGTACTTC. Full variable domain (outside the CDR3, taken from reference TRBV5-1 and TRBJ2-7): KAGVTQTPRYLIKTRGQQVTLSCSPISGHRSVSWYQQTPGQGLQFLFEYFSETQRNKGNFPGRFSGRQFSNSRSEMNVSTLELGDSALYLCASSFTPGTGGFYEQYFGPGTRLTVT.

V gene TRBV3-1 (or the pseudogene TRBV3-2) combines with J gene TRBJ1-1, with a possible D match to TRBD1 (5 bases). CDR1 and CDR2 (germline): LGHDT, YNNKEL (reference sequence). Trimming left V 7 bases short and J 1 base short, with 13 bases between. This CDR3 is 14 amino acids long. This CDR3 reads CASKAGRRNTEAFF. Written as DNA, the CDR3 is TGTGCCAGCAAGGCAGGGAGGAGGAACACTGAAGCTTTCTTT.